These 26 T cell receptor beta chains originate from one sample sequenced in a study of blood T cell repertoires in COVID-19. Clones were read by immunoSEQ multiplex PCR, and TCRdb kept only the in-frame ones, dropping some. The sample has around 280,000 clones, 87% seen once; the top ten hold 5.5% to 7%. The source material was PBMCs or T cells enriched from blood (not recorded which). The receptors derive from a woman in her thirties or forties who had recovered from COVID-19.

J is TRBJ1-2 and V is TRBV28, with 8 bases identical to TRBD1. The germline gives CDR1 MDHEN, CDR2 SYDVKM. The length of the CDR3 is 16 residues. J gave up 4 bases and V 2 bases, and 9 bases lay outside the gene matches. CDR3 region: CASSLGGAGGGYGYTF. The DNA of the CDR3 is TGTGCCAGCAGTTTAGGTGGGGCAGGGGGCGGCTATGGCTACACCTTC.

The V call is TRBV30, the J call TRBJ2-5, with D tentatively TRBD2 (6 bases). Germline V lookup: CDR1 GTSNPN, CDR2 SVGIG (reference sequence). The CDR3 is 13 residues long. V was shortened by 1 base and J by 5 bases, with 11 bases between the two germline ends. CDR3 nucleotides: TGTGCCTGGAGTGGCCTCGGAGGGGAGACCCAGTACTTC. It translates to CAWSGLGGETQYF.

The chain recombines TRBV7-9 with TRBJ1-4; no clear D gene. V was trimmed by 1 base and J by 7 bases, leaving 7 bases between them. The germline V gene encodes CDR1 SEHNR and CDR2 FQNEAQ (reference sequence). This CDR3 comprises 13 residues. The CDR3 sequence is CASSLGGSEKLFF. The CDR3 region has the DNA TGTGCCAGCAGCTTAGGAGGATCTGAAAAACTGTTTTTT.

The chain has TRBV21-1 and TRBJ1-5; the table's D call, TRBD1, was not checked against the DNA. TRBV21-1 is termed a pseudogene. This CDR3 region has 15 residues. In nucleotides, the CDR3 is TGTGCCAGCAGCAAAGGGGCTTGTTTGGATCAGCCCCAGCATTTT. Protein product: CASSKGACLDQPQHF.

This chain uses TRBV6-5 with TRBJ2-7; 13 bases are shared with TRBD2. V was pared by 4 bases and J by 3 bases, with 3 bases of the junction left unmatched. Germline values: CDR1 MNHEY, CDR2 SVGAGI. The CDR3 length is 15 residues. CDR3 loop: CASSSWTSGSYEQYF. CDR3 in DNA: TGTGCCAGCAGTTCATGGACTAGCGGGAGCTACGAGCAGTACTTC.

Only one count was recorded for this clone. This chain uses TRBV7-2 with TRBJ2-7, with 13 positions matching TRBD2. CDR1 and CDR2 from the germline V gene are SGHTA and FQGNSA. The V segment lost 5 bases and the J segment 6 bases; nucleotides outside the gene matches: 7. The CDR3 runs 15 residues. In DNA, the CDR3 is TGTGCCAGCAGCAACGGACTAGCGGGAGTGTCCGAGCAGTACTTC. Its protein is CASSNGLAGVSEQYF.

This clone has more than one count but fewer than ten. This chain links TRBV2 with TRBJ2-7; D gene ambiguous. V was trimmed by 6 bases and J by 9 bases, leaving 12 bases between them. The CDR3 has 11 residues. Per germline, CDR1 SNHLY and CDR2 FYNNEI. In DNA, the CDR3 is TGTGCCAGCAGAACGGTGGTTCGGCAGTACTTC. Protein sequence: CASRTVVRQYF.

The chain is built from TRBV29-1 and TRBJ2-1, with 12 bases aligning to TRBD2. Trimming removed 2 bases from V and 1 base from J; junction bases left unmatched: 6. The length of the CDR3 is 17 residues. Per germline, CDR1 SQVTM and CDR2 ANQGSEA. The CDR3 DNA is TGCAGCGTTGAAACTAGCGGGAGGTTCTTTTCCTACAATGAGCAGTTCTTC. It translates to CSVETSGRFFSYNEQFF.

This clone was detected only a few times. V is TRBV28 and J is TRBJ1-3, with 10 nucleotides matching TRBD1. J gave up 4 bases and V 6 bases, and 12 bases lay outside the gene matches. The CDR3 sequence is 17 residues long. Germline loops: CDR1 MDHEN, CDR2 SYDVKM. The CDR3 region has the DNA TGTGCCAGCAGAGGATGGACAGGGGGATCTCTAGGAAACACCATATATTTT. Translation gives CASRGWTGGSLGNTIYF.

This chain links TRBV7-9 with TRBJ2-1; perhaps TRBD1 as D (6 bases). Germline V gene sequence: CDR1 SEHNR, CDR2 FQNEAQ (reference sequence). Trimming cost V 5 bases and J 3 bases, with 17 bases left between them. This CDR3 region has 16 residues. The CDR3 spells CASSTQQGTFYNEQFF. Written as DNA, the CDR3 is TGTGCCAGCAGCACCCAACAGGGAACTTTCTACAATGAGCAGTTCTTC. Filled out from reference TRBV7-9 and TRBJ2-1, the complete variable domain reads DTGVSQNPRHKITKRGQNVTFRCDPISEHNRLYWYRQTLGQGPEFLTYFQNEAQLEKSRLLSDRFSAERPKGSFSTLEIQRTEQGDSAMYLCASSTQQGTFYNEQFFGPGTRLTVL.

This clone was observed at least ten times. The chain couples TRBV7-9 to TRBJ2-3, with D unclear. The CDR3 is made up of 13 amino acids. Per germline, CDR1 SEHNR and CDR2 FQNEAQ (reference sequence). Trimming took 6 bases from V and 2 from J, leaving 9 bases between them. The CDR3 region is CASRTRLTDTQYF. The CDR3 nucleotides read TGTGCCAGCAGAACCCGACTCACAGATACGCAGTATTTT.

The J gene is TRBJ2-7, the V gene TRBV27; D is perhaps TRBD2 (5 bases). Germline V gives CDR1 MNHEY, CDR2 SMNVEV (reference sequence). There are 12 residues in the CDR3. V was shortened by 2 bases and J by 7 bases, with 9 bases between the two germline ends. The CDR3 DNA is TGTGCCAGCAGTTTAGTGGGAGATGAGCAGTACTTC. As protein: CASSLVGDEQYF.

The chain has TRBV10-1 and TRBJ1-1, with no clear D. CDR1 and CDR2 from the germline V gene are WNHNN and SYGVQD (reference sequence). This CDR3 is built from 13 residues. V lost 9 bases to trimming and J lost 1 base, with 12 bases between them. CDR3 sequence reads: CASAPGRNTEAFF. The CDR3 nucleotides are TGCGCCAGTGCACCGGGGAGGAACACTGAAGCTTTCTTT.

This rearrangement joins TRBV12-5 to TRBJ1-1; TRBD1 matches 8 bases. The length of the CDR3 is 13 residues. Germline values: CDR1 LGHNT, CDR2 FRNRAP. V was clipped by 7 bases and J by 4 bases; unmatched bases: 5. The CDR3 loop reads CASASGQGTEAFF. The CDR3, as DNA: TGTGCTAGTGCCTCCGGACAGGGCACTGAAGCTTTCTTT.

This clone occurred once. The chain recombines TRBV5-6 with TRBJ2-7, with D perhaps TRBD1 (5 bases). The V end was cut by 6 bases, the J end by 1 base, with 11 bases between. Per the germline V gene, CDR1 is SGHDT and CDR2 is YYEEEE. This CDR3 region has 13 residues. In DNA form, the CDR3 reads TGTGCCAGCACCAGGGTAGGGTCCTACGAGCAGTACTTC. The encoded protein is CASTRVGSYEQYF.

The chain uses TRBV7-8 and TRBJ1-3, with D hard to call. CDR1 SGHVS and CDR2 FQNEAQ come from the germline V gene. V was clipped by 1 base and J by 3 bases, with 7 bases between them. This CDR3 region has 14 residues. The CDR3 loop reads CASSLGAGGNTIYF. The DNA of the CDR3 is TGTGCCAGCAGCTTAGGAGCGGGTGGAAACACCATATATTTT.

The rearrangement uses TRBV6-5 and TRBJ2-5; maybe TRBD1 (6 bases). Germline CDR1 and CDR2: MNHEY and SVGAGI. The CDR3 contains 14 residues. V was pared by 7 bases and J by 5 bases, with 17 bases between. CDR3 sequence reads: CASNSPGTWETQYF. In DNA form, the CDR3 reads TGTGCCAGCAATTCCCCCGGGACATGGGAGACCCAGTACTTC.

The V and J genes are TRBV6-2 or TRBV6-3 and TRBJ1-1; no clear D. Germline CDR1 and CDR2: MNHEY and SVGEGT. The CDR3 is made up of 16 amino acids. V was cut by 6 bases and J by 0 bases, with 17 bases left in between. CDR3 bases: TGTGCCAGCAGGTACACGGGTGGAACCATGAACACTGAAGCTTTCTTT. This gives the protein CASRYTGGTMNTEAFF.

The rearrangement links TRBV6-5 to TRBJ1-6; 8 nucleotides line up with TRBD1. The CDR3 contains 14 residues. CDR1 is MNHEY and CDR2 is SVGAGI in the germline V gene. V was pared by 6 bases and J by 10 bases, with 8 bases of the junction left unmatched. The CDR3 region has the DNA TGTGCCAGCAGCTCGACAGGGGTAGGGTCACCCCTCCACTTT. This gives the protein CASSSTGVGSPLHF.

V is TRBV2 and J is TRBJ2-5; D is unresolved. Germline V lookup: CDR1 SNHLY, CDR2 FYNNEI. Trimming removed 2 bases from V and 5 bases from J, with 9 bases in between. The CDR3 sequence is 13 residues long. CDR3 DNA: TGTGCCAGCAGTGAAATTGGGCTGGAGACCCAGTACTTC. Protein product: CASSEIGLETQYF.

This chain joins TRBV7-2 and TRBJ2-7, with D unresolved. The CDR3 extends over 16 amino acids. The germline gives CDR1 SGHTA, CDR2 FQGNSA. Trimming took 0 bases from V and 4 from J, leaving 16 bases between them. The chain's CDR3 is CASSLASSAYYYEQYF. The CDR3 DNA reads TGTGCCAGCAGCTTAGCTTCCAGCGCGTACTATTACGAGCAGTACTTC.

This clone showed up just once. This chain links TRBV19 with TRBJ2-3, with D perhaps matching TRBD2 (5 bases). CDR3 size: 16 residues. Trimming took off 6 bases at V and 4 bases at J, with 20 bases between the two ends. Germline V gene data show CDR1 as LNHDA and CDR2 as SQIVND (reference sequence). The CDR3 region has the DNA TGTGCCAGTAGCAGGAGGCGGGCTAGCAGCCCAGATACGCAGTATTTT. Translation: CASSRRRASSPDTQYF.

The V gene is TRBV3-1 (or the pseudogene TRBV3-2), the J gene TRBJ1-2; 8 bases align to TRBD1. Germline V gene data show CDR1 as LGHDT and CDR2 as YNNKEL (reference sequence). Trimming removed 5 bases from V and 8 bases from J; junction bases left unmatched: 7. CDR3 length: 13 amino acids. The CDR3 reads CASSDRTGKGYTF. DNA for the CDR3: TGTGCCAGCAGCGACCGGACAGGGAAAGGCTACACCTTC.

The chain employs TRBV5-4 and TRBJ2-7, with TRBD2 matching 7 bases. The CDR3 extends over 14 amino acids. Germline loops: CDR1 SGHNT, CDR2 YYREEE (reference sequence). The V segment lost 3 bases and the J segment 3 bases; nucleotides outside the gene matches: 6. CDR3 in amino acids: CASSSGGLGYEQYF. CDR3 bases: TGTGCCAGCAGCTCGGGAGGACTGGGCTACGAGCAGTACTTC.

The rearrangement joins TRBV28 to TRBJ1-6; TRBD1 agrees at 9 bases. V lost 5 bases, J lost 7 bases, and 6 bases stayed unmatched. The CDR3 loop spans 15 amino acids. Germline V gene lookup returns CDR1 MDHEN and CDR2 SYDVKM. The CDR3 is CASSPTGGSNSPLHF. DNA of the CDR3: TGTGCCAGCAGTCCGACAGGGGGTAGCAATTCACCCCTCCACTTT.

The chain is built from TRBV10-3 and TRBJ2-1; TRBD2 matches 13 bases. Germline V gene sequence: CDR1 ENHRY, CDR2 SYGVKD. Trimming took 3 bases from V and 9 from J; bases not matched to a gene: 2. The CDR3 is 14 residues long. CDR3 bases: TGTGCCATCAGTGAAGGACTAGCGGGAGTTGAGCAGTTCTTC. Amino acids: CAISEGLAGVEQFF.